Following are 18 T cell receptor beta chains from one sample sequenced in a study of T cells after yellow fever vaccination. TCRdb redid the calling of the 5' RACE reads with MiXCR, one entry per CDR3 protein. The sample yields fewer than 6,500 distinct CDR3 sequences, about 6.5% seen once. The material was PBMCs, either bulk or a sorted T-cell subset (CD4+, CD8+, memory, or dextramer-sorted; not recorded which), obtained around 15 days after the first yellow fever vaccination. The receptors were sampled from a man between 18 and 35 years old who received the YFV17D yellow fever vaccine.

This clonotype was counted ten times or more. At one end the junction does not follow the germline gene, possibly because of a read error. The genes are TRBV5-4 and TRBJ2-1, with D perhaps TRBD2 (6 bases). The CDR3 covers 14 residues. Germline-derived CDR1 and CDR2 are SGHNT and YYREEE (reference sequence). The CDR3 DNA is TGTGCCAGCACCGTACGGGACTCCGACAATGAGCAGTTCTTC. Translation: CASTVRDSDNEQFF.

This clonotype was picked up many times. The chain couples TRBV10-3 to TRBJ2-3; the D gene is possibly TRBD2 (6 bases). Trimming pared 4 bases from V and 11 bases from J, leaving 16 bases between. Germline V gene data show CDR1 as ENHRY and CDR2 as SYGVKD. This CDR3 is 13 amino acids long. CDR3 loop: CAISGGQTGGQYF. The DNA for the CDR3 is TGTGCCATCAGTGGAGGGCAGACCGGGGGGCAGTATTTT.

This clonotype was picked up many times. The rearrangement uses TRBV4-2 and TRBJ2-6, with a tentative D call TRBD1 (5 bases). Germline V gene data show CDR1 as LGHNA and CDR2 as YNFKEQ. This CDR3 comprises 20 residues. Trimming took 5 bases from V and 0 from J, leaving 23 bases between them. The CDR3 loop reads CASSARLRAFKFSGANVLTF. CDR3 in DNA: TGTGCCAGCAGCGCCCGGCTCAGGGCGTTTAAGTTCTCTGGGGCCAACGTCCTGACTTTC.

Comment on this clonotype: Mismatch with germline at one junction end may stem from a read error. V and J are TRBV12-3 or TRBV12-4 and TRBJ2-7; D remains unclear. This CDR3 spans 13 amino acids. In DNA form, the CDR3 reads TGTGCCAACAGTTATAAGACGCCCTACGAGCAGTACTTC. Amino acids: CANSYKTPYEQYF.

This clonotype was observed at least ten times. The chain combines TRBV5-1 with TRBJ1-1; perhaps TRBD1 as D (5 bases). This CDR3 region has 14 residues. V was trimmed by 5 bases and J by 1 base, leaving 12 bases between them. CDR1 and CDR2 from the germline V gene are SGHRS and YFSETQ. CDR3 amino acids: CASRRGWENTEAFF. The CDR3 DNA is TGCGCCAGCAGGCGGGGGTGGGAGAACACTGAAGCTTTCTTT.

In this sample, this clonotype turned up many times. V is TRBV6-5 and J is TRBJ2-1; 10 bases agree with TRBD1. After removal of 2 bases from V and 5 bases from J, the junction contained 6 bases not matched to a gene. This CDR3 is 16 amino acids long. The germline V gene encodes CDR1 MNHEY and CDR2 SVGAGI. CDR3 sequence (DNA): TGTGCCAGCAGTTACGACCGGGACAGGGGCGACAATGAGCAGTTCTTC. Its translation is CASSYDRDRGDNEQFF.

Ten or more counts support this clonotype. The chain links TRBV6-2 or TRBV6-3 to TRBJ2-3; D not resolved. The CDR3 consists of 16 residues. In germline, CDR1 is MNHEY, CDR2 SVGEGT. With 6 bases removed from V and 1 base from J, the gap between germline ends came to 17 bases. This CDR3 is CASSLQRASGTDTQYF. CDR3 nucleotide sequence: TGTGCCAGCAGCCTACAACGGGCCAGTGGCACAGATACGCAGTATTTT.

Many counts were recorded for this clonotype. V and J are TRBV15 and TRBJ2-3; D is possibly TRBD1 (6 bases). V lost 4 bases, J lost 5 bases, and 7 bases lay in between. The germline gives CDR1 LNHNV, CDR2 YYDKDF (reference sequence). The CDR3 has 12 amino acids. This CDR3 reads CATSIQGDTQYF. CDR3 sequence (DNA): TGTGCCACCAGCATACAGGGAGATACGCAGTATTTT.

This clonotype was recorded many times. The chain joins TRBV4-3 to TRBJ1-2, with D possibly being TRBD1 (6 bases). Deletions cut 0 bases from V and 7 bases from J, with 18 bases between. The germline gives CDR1 LGHNA, CDR2 YSLEER. The CDR3 contains 16 residues. The CDR3 loop reads CASSQDLVGGAGGYTF. The CDR3 DNA sequence: TGCGCCAGCAGCCAAGACTTGGTGGGGGGCGCCGGTGGCTACACCTTC.

This clonotype was recorded many times. The chain employs TRBV27 and TRBJ2-7; TRBD1 matches at 10 bases. This CDR3 spans 18 amino acids. V shed 5 bases and J 3 bases; nucleotides not matched to a gene: 16. From germline, CDR1 is MNHEY and CDR2 SMNVEV (reference sequence). The CDR3 DNA reads TGTGCCAGCAGTCCCCGTCGGGACAGGGGTAGTGTCGTCTACGAGCAGTACTTC. Its translation: CASSPRRDRGSVVYEQYF.

This clonotype was counted ten times or more. The chain couples TRBV19 to TRBJ1-5; D is perhaps TRBD1 (6 bases). Germline V gene lookup returns CDR1 LNHDA and CDR2 SQIVND (reference sequence). V dropped 4 bases and J dropped 5 bases, with 15 bases sitting between them. This CDR3 is built from 15 residues. This CDR3 is CASSNWGRYYQPQHF. CDR3 DNA sequence: TGTGCCAGTAGTAATTGGGGGCGGTACTATCAGCCCCAGCATTTT.

This clonotype was detected ten times or more. The rearrangement links TRBV7-2 to TRBJ2-3; no clear D. CDR1 and CDR2 (germline): SGHTA, FQGNSA. The CDR3 is 13 amino acids. The ends were cut back, 4 bases at V and 5 bases at J, with 10 bases in the middle. The CDR3 DNA reads TGTGCCAGCAGCTCTCGATGGGGAGATACGCAGTATTTT. Its protein is CASSSRWGDTQYF.

By share of the sample, this clonotype is large. The chain joins TRBV14 to TRBJ2-7; D unresolved. The CDR3 extends over 12 amino acids. Trimming stripped 3 bases from V and 0 bases from J, with 3 bases between. CDR1 is SGHDN and CDR2 is FVKESK in the germline V gene. The CDR3 here is CASSHSSYEQYV. DNA for the CDR3: TGTGCCAGCAGCCATAGCTCCTACGAGCAGTACGTC.

This clonotype was picked up many times. This chain joins TRBV5-1 and TRBJ2-1, with D possibly matching TRBD2 (6 bases). There are 12 residues in the CDR3. The V gene lost 0 bases and the J gene lost 10 bases, with 8 bases spanning the gap. Germline V gene lookup returns CDR1 SGHRS and CDR2 YFSETQ. CDR3 sequence reads: CASSLGRGEQFF. The CDR3 nucleotides are TGCGCCAGCAGCTTGGGCCGGGGGGAGCAGTTCTTC.

This clonotype was recorded at least ten times. The chain uses TRBV20-1 and TRBJ2-7; 8 bases agree with TRBD1. The germline CDR1 and CDR2 sequences are DFQATT and SNEGSKA (reference sequence). This CDR3 region has 16 residues. The trim removed 5 bases at V and 2 bases at J, leaving 14 bases unmatched. CDR3: CSAASPRDRITYEQYF. The CDR3 DNA reads TGCAGTGCTGCCTCCCCCCGGGACAGGATCACCTACGAGCAGTACTTC.

A note on this clonotype: The junction and the germline gene differ at one end; a read error may be behind it. The chain has TRBV5-5 and TRBJ2-7; D might be TRBD2 (5 bases). The CDR3 is 13 residues long. Germline values: CDR1 SGHKS, CDR2 YYEKEE (reference sequence). DNA for the CDR3: TGTGCCATCAGCCTCGGGGTCCTCTGCGAGCAGTACTTC. Protein sequence: CAISLGVLCEQYF.

This clonotype was counted many times. V usage is TRBV6-6 and J usage is TRBJ2-7; no reliable D call. This CDR3 is built from 11 residues. V lost 6 bases and J 4 bases, leaving 7 bases between the germline ends. The germline gives CDR1 MNHNY, CDR2 SVGAGI (reference sequence). CDR3 nucleotides: TGTGCCAGCAGCGGATCTTACGAGCAGTACGTC. It codes for CASSGSYEQYV.

This clonotype was recorded many times. V usage is TRBV7-2 and J usage is TRBJ2-3; tentatively, D is TRBD1 or TRBD2 (5 bases each). CDR1 SGHTA and CDR2 FQGNSA come from the germline V gene. V gave up 6 bases and J gave up 2 bases, with 24 bases separating them. CDR3 length: 18 residues. Here the CDR3 DNA reads TGTGCCAGCAGGCTGGGGGAATTGGGTCTTATCATCACAGATACGCAGTATTTT. Translated, it gives CASRLGELGLIITDTQYF.